The T cell receptor beta chain described here comes from a study of a mutant IDH1 vaccine in newly diagnosed glioma. As for the study in general: The first vaccination came 4-6 weeks after radiotherapy alone, or with temozolomide cycles. Treated patients comprised 62.5% males and roughly 40% females, mean age roughly 40 years. Pretreatment consisted of radiotherapy, temozolomide, or both, with most receiving both.

Profiled with immunoSEQ multiplex PCR; TCRdb holds only in-frame clones, not every one. This sample has over 25,000 clones, with roughly 87% found just once. About this clone itself: Antigen specificity is unknown.

Time point denoted: week 5, during vaccination. What each vaccine dose contained was 300 ug of mutant IDH1 20-mer peptide, accompanied by topical imiquimod. The sequencing used peripheral blood mononuclear cells (PBMCs), collected from a glioma patient whose treatment included an IDH1 peptide vaccine. The clonotype originates from a woman aged 40 to 55 with glioma. Some clones in this sample may be carry-over from other donors' samples.

CDR3 DNA sequence: TGTGCCAGCAGTCTCGGGGCTTTCTCTGGAAACACCATATATTTT. Its translation is CASSLGAFSGNTIYF. This chain uses TRBV6-5 with TRBJ1-3; perhaps TRBD1 as D (5 bases). The V gene's germline CDR1 is MNHEY and CDR2 SVGAGI. The CDR3 runs to 15 residues. Trimming cost V 5 bases and J 0 bases, with 11 bases left between them.